A selection of T cell receptor beta chains follows, all from one sample in a study of Tregs in tolerant kidney transplant recipients. Sequenced by immunoSEQ multiplex PCR; TCRdb stores in-frame clones only, minus some. The table lists 75,000 to 85,000 clones, about 91% of them singletons. The sample was Tregs from blood, taken before the transplant. The receptor set was obtained from a human donor who received a combined kidney and bone marrow transplant. The CDR3 runs from the conserved cysteine through the conserved F or W. Each record gives: J gene, V gene, CDR3 protein.

j_gene: TRBJ1-2; v_gene: TRBV19; CDR3aa: CASSIALEGNYGYTF
j_gene: TRBJ1-2; v_gene: TRBV18; CDR3aa: CASSPDRDYGYTF
j_gene: TRBJ2-1; v_gene: TRBV6-1; CDR3aa: CASSSSGSNDEQFF
j_gene: TRBJ2-3; v_gene: TRBV6-6; CDR3aa: CASSYSLEEGHTQYF
j_gene: TRBJ1-2; v_gene: TRBV10-3; CDR3aa: CAIISGPGYTF
j_gene: TRBJ2-1; v_gene: TRBV19; CDR3aa: CASSIVTGGTKQFF
j_gene: TRBJ2-1; v_gene: TRBV25-1; CDR3aa: CASSEPSGSMSEQFF
j_gene: TRBJ2-7; v_gene: TRBV5-1; CDR3aa: CASSLGGRGSSYEQYF
j_gene: TRBJ2-3; v_gene: TRBV27; CDR3aa: CASSGGRSALGTQYF
j_gene: TRBJ2-7; v_gene: TRBV28; CDR3aa: CASSLSGTSGSYEQYF
j_gene: TRBJ2-3; v_gene: TRBV27; CDR3aa: CASSFTGGATQYF
j_gene: TRBJ1-6; v_gene: TRBV30; CDR3aa: CAWSVGGQGSSPLHF
j_gene: TRBJ1-1; v_gene: TRBV11-2; CDR3aa: CASSRPDRPYEAFF
j_gene: TRBJ2-3; v_gene: TRBV28; CDR3aa: CASRPRVTDTQYF
j_gene: TRBJ2-7; v_gene: TRBV2; CDR3aa: CASSSQGDGRSYEQYF
j_gene: TRBJ2-3; v_gene: TRBV5-6; CDR3aa: CASTRDTLSTDTQYF
j_gene: TRBJ1-5; v_gene: TRBV19; CDR3aa: CASSGGTGLLPQHF
j_gene: TRBJ2-7; v_gene: TRBV10-3; CDR3aa: CAISGPIPVDGGFSSYERYF
j_gene: TRBJ1-1; v_gene: TRBV7-2; CDR3aa: CASSLAIRGEWRNTEAFF
j_gene: TRBJ1-4; v_gene: TRBV18; CDR3aa: CASSPPGAGAGEKLFF
j_gene: TRBJ2-7; v_gene: TRBV27; CDR3aa: CASSLETGRGEQYF
j_gene: TRBJ1-6; v_gene: TRBV7-2; CDR3aa: CASSSPRTPLHF
j_gene: TRBJ2-1; v_gene: TRBV4-2; CDR3aa: CASSQGGLDSYNEQFF
j_gene: TRBJ2-7; v_gene: TRBV27; CDR3aa: CASSLGRPYEQYF
j_gene: TRBJ1-1; v_gene: TRBV18; CDR3aa: CASSPAENTEAFF
j_gene: TRBJ2-2; v_gene: TRBV19; CDR3aa: CASSRSGEAGELFF
j_gene: TRBJ1-1; v_gene: TRBV2; CDR3aa: CASKSANTEAFF
j_gene: TRBJ2-7; v_gene: TRBV11-2; CDR3aa: CASSWAITTYEQYF
j_gene: TRBJ2-7; v_gene: TRBV6-1; CDR3aa: CASSEAGLGVGEQYF
j_gene: TRBJ1-1; v_gene: TRBV9; CDR3aa: CASSVGVGGQDEAFF
j_gene: TRBJ2-1; v_gene: TRBV27; CDR3aa: CASSLVGQYNEQFF
j_gene: TRBJ1-2; v_gene: TRBV5-1; CDR3aa: CASSLGALGFGYTF
j_gene: TRBJ2-1; v_gene: TRBV7-3; CDR3aa: CASRSRSGTSGPLRQFF
j_gene: TRBJ1-1; v_gene: TRBV10-3; CDR3aa: CAISRPGGGTEAFF
j_gene: TRBJ1-1; v_gene: TRBV5-1; CDR3aa: CASSLGDISTEAFF
j_gene: TRBJ2-7; v_gene: TRBV29-1; CDR3aa: CSVTLKGQGLVLYEQYF
j_gene: TRBJ1-4; v_gene: TRBV5-1; CDR3aa: CASSLGTGTPVTEKLFF
j_gene: TRBJ1-1; v_gene: TRBV5-1; CDR3aa: CASSFGSSNTEAFF
j_gene: TRBJ2-5; v_gene: TRBV7-2; CDR3aa: CASSLALGYQETQYF
j_gene: TRBJ1-1; v_gene: TRBV7-3; CDR3aa: CASSLTGGMNTEAFF
j_gene: TRBJ1-1; v_gene: TRBV5-1; CDR3aa: CASSLAKTVNTEAFF
j_gene: TRBJ2-3; v_gene: TRBV10-3; CDR3aa: CASQGAPDTQYF
j_gene: TRBJ2-5; v_gene: TRBV30; CDR3aa: CAWSPGLAEETQYF
j_gene: TRBJ1-2; v_gene: TRBV30; CDR3aa: CAWSPSAKGNYGYTF
j_gene: TRBJ1-5; v_gene: TRBV5-8; CDR3aa: CASSAGQHSNQPQHF
j_gene: TRBJ2-5; v_gene: TRBV28; CDR3aa: CASTQRKETQYF
j_gene: TRBJ1-1; v_gene: TRBV4-2; CDR3aa: CASSQDARPTNTEAFF
j_gene: TRBJ2-7; v_gene: TRBV6-5; CDR3aa: CASSTQGYEQYF
j_gene: TRBJ2-7; v_gene: TRBV4-1; CDR3aa: CASSLANLPGRIFYEQYF
j_gene: TRBJ2-5; v_gene: TRBV6-1; CDR3aa: CASSERVAQYF
j_gene: TRBJ2-2; v_gene: TRBV5-1; CDR3aa: CASSLVTGLLGSNTGELFF
j_gene: TRBJ2-1; v_gene: TRBV5-1; CDR3aa: CASSLALDRDEQFF
j_gene: TRBJ2-3; v_gene: TRBV7-3; CDR3aa: CASSFDRITDTQYF
j_gene: TRBJ1-5; v_gene: TRBV11-2; CDR3aa: CASKIRTGQPQHF
j_gene: TRBJ2-2; v_gene: TRBV19; CDR3aa: CASSIMAEARRELFF